This TCR beta chain was identified during a study of beta chain features in type 1 diabetes. Study-level findings and limits: TCRB repertoires of naive, central memory and Treg cells appeared more similar among patients than among healthy donors. TCRB CDR3s were moderately but significantly shorter in Type 1 diabetes patients in all four CD4+ subsets.

Sorting of CD4+ naive, central memory, regulatory and stem cell-like memory cells was performed via CD45RO/CCR7/CD25/CD127/CD95/CD27. Reverse transcription of all isolated RNA meant that expressed TCRB transcripts were sequenced. Generated by immunoSEQ multiplex PCR, the TCRdb table keeps only in-frame clones and is missing some. In the table there are about 290,000 clones, roughly 8% of which are singletons. This clone turned up a few times. Its specificity is not known. Between the trimmed V and J ends, which lost 2 bases and 5 bases, there was a span of 9 bases. CDR3 length equals 13 residues. CDR1 and CDR2 from the germline V gene are MNHNY and SVGAGI (reference sequence).

V gene TRBV6-6 combines with J gene TRBJ2-5; the D gene is possibly TRBD2 (6 bases). Material: central memory CD4+ T cells from blood. The clonotype was recovered from a woman aged 18-35 years in good health. The CDR3 loop is CASSYGGKETQYF. As DNA, the CDR3 is TGTGCCAGCAGTTACGGAGGGAAGGAGACCCAGTACTTC.